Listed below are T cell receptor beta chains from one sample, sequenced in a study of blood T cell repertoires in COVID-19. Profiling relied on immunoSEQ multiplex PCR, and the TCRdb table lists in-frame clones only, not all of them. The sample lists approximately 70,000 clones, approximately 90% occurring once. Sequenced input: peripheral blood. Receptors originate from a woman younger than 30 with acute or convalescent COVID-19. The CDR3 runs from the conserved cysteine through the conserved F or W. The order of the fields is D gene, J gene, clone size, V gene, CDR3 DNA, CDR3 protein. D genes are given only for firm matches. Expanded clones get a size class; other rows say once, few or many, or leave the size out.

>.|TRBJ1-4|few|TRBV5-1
TGCGCCAGCAGCTTGGATCAGGGCGAAAAACTGTTTTTT
CASSLDQGEKLFF
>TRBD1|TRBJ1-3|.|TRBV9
TGTGCCAGCAGCGTTGAGGGGGCCGGAAACACCATATATTTT
CASSVEGAGNTIYF
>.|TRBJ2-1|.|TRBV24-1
TGTGCCACCAGTGGGCAGTTCAATGAGCAGTTCTTC
CATSGQFNEQFF
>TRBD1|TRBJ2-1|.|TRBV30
TGTGCCTGGTGGGACAGCTACAATGAGCAGTTCTTC
CAWWDSYNEQFF
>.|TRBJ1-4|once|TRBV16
TGTGCCAGCAGCCAAGATGGGAGGAAACTGTTTTTT
CASSQDGRKLFF
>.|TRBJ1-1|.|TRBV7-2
TGTGCCAGCAGCTTATCAGGGAACACTGAAGCTTTCTTT
CASSLSGNTEAFF
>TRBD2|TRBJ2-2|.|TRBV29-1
TGCAGCGCTAGCGGGAGTTTTACAGGGGAGCTGTTTTTT
CSASGSFTGELFF
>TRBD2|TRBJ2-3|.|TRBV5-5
TGTGCCAGCAGCTTGGTTGCGGGAGGGGGGACAGATACGCAGTATTTT
CASSLVAGGGTDTQYF
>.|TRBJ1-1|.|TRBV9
TGTGCCAGCAGCCCAGCGTCGGGGTTTGAAGCTTTCTTT
CASSPASGFEAFF
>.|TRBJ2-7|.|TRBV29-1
TGCAGCGTTGTTCTAGCCTACGAGCAGTACTTC
CSVVLAYEQYF
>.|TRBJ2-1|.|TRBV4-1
TGCGCCAGCAGCCAAGTCGGTCGGGACACCGAAAATGAGCAGTTCTTC
CASSQVGRDTENEQFF
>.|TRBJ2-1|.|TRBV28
TGTGCCAGCAGTGGATACGGGGGACCCTCCTACAATGAGCAGTTCTTC
CASSGYGGPSYNEQFF
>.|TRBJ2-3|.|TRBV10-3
TGTGCCATCAGTGATGGGGCTAAGGCGGATACGCAGTATTTT
CAISDGAKADTQYF
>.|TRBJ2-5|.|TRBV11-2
TGTGCCAGCAGCTTTATGGGTCCAGGAGGGGAGACCCAGTACTTC
CASSFMGPGGETQYF
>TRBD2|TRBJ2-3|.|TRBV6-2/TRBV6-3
TGTGCCAGCAGTTACGGGAGGGAGGAACCCACAGATACGCAGTATTTT
CASSYGREEPTDTQYF
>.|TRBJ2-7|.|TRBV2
TGTGCCAGCAGTGGACAGACACACTACGAGCAGTACTTC
CASSGQTHYEQYF
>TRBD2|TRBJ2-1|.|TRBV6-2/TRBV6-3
TGTGCCAGCAGTTACTCTAGCGGGGGGGCCTTGTATCAGTTCTTC
CASSYSSGGALYQFF
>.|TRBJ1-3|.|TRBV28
TGTGCCAGCAGTTTTATTGGGCCCGCTACCCCCTACTCTGGAAACACCATATATTTT
CASSFIGPATPYSGNTIYF
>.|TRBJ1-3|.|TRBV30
TGTGCCTGGAGTTCATTGGGAAACACCATATATTTT
CAWSSLGNTIYF
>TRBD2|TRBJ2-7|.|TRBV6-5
TGTGCCAGCAAAAACCGGCGGGAGAGATCCTACGAGCAGTACTTC
CASKNRRERSYEQYF
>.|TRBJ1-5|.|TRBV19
TGTGCCAGTAGTAACCGGGACTCCCTTCAGCCCCAGCATTTT
CASSNRDSLQPQHF
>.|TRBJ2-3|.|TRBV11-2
TGTGCCAGCAGCTTAGTCACCCCTCCGGGTACGCAGTATTTT
CASSLVTPPGTQYF
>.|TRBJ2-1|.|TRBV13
TGTGCCAGCAGCACCTGGGAGAGCTCCTACAATGAGCAGTTCTTC
CASSTWESSYNEQFF
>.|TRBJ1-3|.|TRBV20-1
TGCAGTGCTCTTTCTGGAAACACCATATATTTT
CSALSGNTIYF
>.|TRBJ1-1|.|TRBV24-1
TGTGCCACCAGTGATTCGAGGGACACTGAAGCTTTCTTT
CATSDSRDTEAFF
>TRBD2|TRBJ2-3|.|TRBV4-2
TGTGCCAGCAGCCCGACAGCGGGAGCGGACACAGATACGCAGTATTTT
CASSPTAGADTDTQYF
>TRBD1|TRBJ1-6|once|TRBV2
TGTGCCAGCAGAGGGGACAGGGGACGGGATTCACCCCTCCACTTT
CASRGDRGRDSPLHF
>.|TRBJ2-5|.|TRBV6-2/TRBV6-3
TGTGCCAGCAGCAAACCCCAAACAGGGATAGAGACCCAGTACTTC
CASSKPQTGIETQYF
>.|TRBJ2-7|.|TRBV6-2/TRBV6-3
TGTGCCAGCAGTTACACTGAGGCGGGGATTAGCTCCTACGAGCAGTACTTC
CASSYTEAGISSYEQYF
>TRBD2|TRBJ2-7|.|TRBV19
TGTGCCAGTAGTATAGGGGGGGGCTACGAGCAGTACTTC
CASSIGGGYEQYF
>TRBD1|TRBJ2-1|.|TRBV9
TGTGCCAGCAATACACAGGGGAGCTCCTACAATGAGCAGTTCTTC
CASNTQGSSYNEQFF
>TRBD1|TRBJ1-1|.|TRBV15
TGTGCCACCAGCAGAGATCGTCTACAGGGGGCTCGGAACACTGAAGCTTTCTTT
CATSRDRLQGARNTEAFF
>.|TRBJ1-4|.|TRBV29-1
TGCAGCGTTCTAAGTCCACAAGGGGGTGAAAAACTGTTTTTT
CSVLSPQGGEKLFF
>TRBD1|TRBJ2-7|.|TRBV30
TGTGCCTGGAGGGGACAGGGGATTTCCTACGAGCAGTACTTC
CAWRGQGISYEQYF
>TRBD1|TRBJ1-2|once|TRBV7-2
TGTGCCAGCAGCTCCACCCAGACAGGGAGAAAGGATGGCTACACCTTC
CASSSTQTGRKDGYTF
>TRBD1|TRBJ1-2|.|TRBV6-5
TGTGCCAGCAGTCCCTTGGAGGGGGCGGGAGGCTACACCTTC
CASSPLEGAGGYTF
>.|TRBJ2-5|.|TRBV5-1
TGCGCCAGCAGCTTGGGCTTGCAGGGGAGAGAGACCCAGTACTTC
CASSLGLQGRETQYF
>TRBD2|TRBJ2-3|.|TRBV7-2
TGTGCCAGCAGCTTACTAGGACTAGCAACAGATACGCAGTATTTT
CASSLLGLATDTQYF
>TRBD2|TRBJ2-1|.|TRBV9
TGTGCCAGCGGGACTAGCGGCTCAGGGTATGAGCAGTTCTTC
CASGTSGSGYEQFF
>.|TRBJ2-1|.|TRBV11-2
TGTGCCAGCAGCTTGGGGGGTACAAGATACAATGAGCAGTTCTTC
CASSLGGTRYNEQFF
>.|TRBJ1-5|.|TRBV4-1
TGCGCCAGCAGCCAGGGGATAATAACAGGTGGATCTACTCAGCCCCAGCATTTT
CASSQGIITGGSTQPQHF
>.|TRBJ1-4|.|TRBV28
TGTGCCAGCAGTTTAAATGGCAGGGTGGGTGAAAAACTGTTTTTT
CASSLNGRVGEKLFF
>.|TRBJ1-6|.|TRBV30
TGTGCCTGGAGTGAACAGGGAGAGGGACCCCTCCACTTT
CAWSEQGEGPLHF
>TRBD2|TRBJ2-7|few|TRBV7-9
TGTGCCAGCAGCCTGGGGACTAGCGGGAGCGAGCAGTACTTC
CASSLGTSGSEQYF
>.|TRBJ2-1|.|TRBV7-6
TGTGCCAGCAGCTTGAACGGGGAGGTGCAGTTCTTC
CASSLNGEVQFF
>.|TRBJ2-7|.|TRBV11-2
TGTGCCAGCAGCTTAGAGCGGGGGCCTAGCTACGAGCAGTACTTC
CASSLERGPSYEQYF
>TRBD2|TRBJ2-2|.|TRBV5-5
TGTGCCAGCATAAGACTAGCGGAGAACACCGGGGAGCTGTTTTTT
CASIRLAENTGELFF
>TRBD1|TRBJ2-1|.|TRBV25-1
TGTGCCAGCAGTGAGTCGGGACAGCAGTACTCCTACAATGAGCAGTTCTTC
CASSESGQQYSYNEQFF
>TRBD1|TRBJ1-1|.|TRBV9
TGTGCCAGCAGCCGCGACAGGGGGAACACTGAAGCTTTCTTT
CASSRDRGNTEAFF
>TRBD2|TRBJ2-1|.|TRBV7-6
TGTGCCAGCAGCTTAGATACGGGTAGCGGGGGGGGCTACAATGAGCAGTTCTTC
CASSLDTGSGGGYNEQFF
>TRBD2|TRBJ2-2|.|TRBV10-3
TGTGCCATCAGTGTGACTAGCGGGGACGACACCGGGGAGCTGTTTTTT
CAISVTSGDDTGELFF
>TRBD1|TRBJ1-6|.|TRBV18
TGTGCCAGCTCGTCCGAGGGGGCGTACAATTCACCCCTCCACTTT
CASSSEGAYNSPLHF
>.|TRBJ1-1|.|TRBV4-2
TGTGCCAGCAGCCAAGTCGCGCTAGGATATGAAGCTTTCTTT
CASSQVALGYEAFF
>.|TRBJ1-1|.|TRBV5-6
TGTGCCAGCAGCTTGGTTGGGCAGGCGGGTGAAGCTTTCTTT
CASSLVGQAGEAFF
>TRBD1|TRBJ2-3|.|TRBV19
TGTGCCAGTAGGGCACAGGGGGCTGGGGGTACGCAGTATTTT
CASRAQGAGGTQYF